This is a list of T cell receptor beta chains from one sample in a study of shared clonotypes between healthy human individuals. The assay was immunoSEQ multiplex PCR, and TCRdb's table has in-frame clones only and misses some. The data hold about 680,000 clones, with about two thirds observed a single time. The material sequenced was memory CD4+ T cells sorted from blood. All receptors derive from a young woman in good health. CDR3s include the opening cysteine and the closing phenylalanine or tryptophan. D genes are given only for firm matches. Clone size appears in some rows only: once, few, many, or a class for an expanded clone.

>TRBD1|.|TRBV5-1|TRBJ1-1
TGCGCCAGCAGCCCACGATCTGGGACAGGGACAAAGAACACTGAAGCTTTCTTT
CASSPRSGTGTKNTEAFF
>.|.|TRBV29-1|TRBJ2-7
TGCAGCGTTGTTATAAATGGGGACGAGCAGTACTTC
CSVVINGDEQYF
>.|once|TRBV2|TRBJ2-2
TGTGCCAGCAGTGGAGGAAGGACTGGGACTGGGGAGCTGTTTTTT
CASSGGRTGTGELFF
>.|.|TRBV7-8|TRBJ1-5
TGTGCCAGCAGCCCGCGCCTGACACGACCCCCTCAGCCCCAGCATTTT
CASSPRLTRPPQPQHF
>.|.|TRBV5-1|TRBJ1-2
TGCGCCAGCTCGACAGATACCTATGGCTACACCTTC
CASSTDTYGYTF
>.|.|TRBV2|TRBJ2-5
TGTGCCAGCAGCGTAGGGGTGGCGGAGACCCAGTACTTC
CASSVGVAETQYF
>TRBD2|.|TRBV30|TRBJ2-7
TGTGCCTGGAACAGTCTAGCGGGAGGCTACGAGCAGTACTTC
CAWNSLAGGYEQYF
>.|once|TRBV27|TRBJ2-2
TGTGCCAGCAGTAAACGGTTGAACACCGGGGAGCTGTTTTTT
CASSKRLNTGELFF
>.|.|TRBV5-1|TRBJ1-4
TGCGCCAGCAGCATCCAGGGGCTTCAGGAAAAACTGTTTTTT
CASSIQGLQEKLFF
>.|.|TRBV7-2|TRBJ1-5
TGTGCCAGCAGCTTAGGGGCGGCAGGTTATCAGCCCCAGCATTTT
CASSLGAAGYQPQHF
>.|.|TRBV6-1|TRBJ2-7
TGTGCCAGCAGTGTATACGAGCAGTACTTC
CASSVYEQYF
>.|.|TRBV7-2|TRBJ1-1
TGTGCCAGCAGCACCCAAATGAACACTGAAGCTTTCTTT
CASSTQMNTEAFF
>TRBD1|.|TRBV7-8|TRBJ1-2
TGTGCCAGCAGCGACAGGGGGAACTATGGCTACACCTTC
CASSDRGNYGYTF
>TRBD2|.|TRBV5-1|TRBJ2-7
TGCGCCAGCAGCCTGGAGGGCGGGGGAACCTACGAGCAGTACTTC
CASSLEGGGTYEQYF
>.|.|TRBV28|TRBJ1-2
TGTGCCAGCACTTCAGTTGGAGGGGTGATTAACTATGGCTACACCTTC
CASTSVGGVINYGYTF
>.|.|TRBV5-5|TRBJ1-2
TGTGCCAGCAGCCTCGACGACTATGGCTACACCTTC
CASSLDDYGYTF
>.|.|TRBV4-1|TRBJ2-2
TGCGCCAGCAGCCAGCTTTGGGGACCCGGGGAGCTGTTTTTT
CASSQLWGPGELFF
>TRBD2|.|TRBV5-1|TRBJ2-2
TGCGCCAGCAGCTTGAGGACTAGCGGGAGGTGGAGGAACACCGGGGAGCTGTTTTTT
CASSLRTSGRWRNTGELFF
>.|.|TRBV6-1|TRBJ2-7
TGTGCCAGCAGTGAAGCTACAGGGTCTATTGACGAGCAGTACTTC
CASSEATGSIDEQYF
>.|many|TRBV19|TRBJ1-4
TGTGCCAGTACGGGCACGTCGCCGGAAAAACTGTTTTTT
CASTGTSPEKLFF
>TRBD2|.|TRBV2|TRBJ2-5
TGTGCCAGCAGTGAGCGTTTGGGACTAGCGAACCAAGAGACCCAGTACTTC
CASSERLGLANQETQYF
>TRBD1|.|TRBV7-9|TRBJ2-5
TGTGCCAGCAGCCGGGACAGGGGGTTGGAGACCCAGTACTTC
CASSRDRGLETQYF
>.|.|TRBV7-9|TRBJ1-2
TGTGCCAGCAGCTTAGCAGGGAACTATGGCTACACCTTC
CASSLAGNYGYTF